This TCR beta chain is from a study of cytomegalovirus exposure and HLA in healthy donors. Regarding the study as a whole: The authors confirmed in vitro that a few CMV-associated chains were specific for CMV antigens.

Trimming pared 3 bases from V and 5 bases from J, leaving 16 bases between. Germline loops: CDR1 SGHTA, CDR2 FQGTGA. The CDR3 runs to 16 residues. The table came from immunoSEQ multiplex PCR; TCRdb's copy has only in-frame clones and leaves some out. The sample lists over 100,000 clones, 88% occurring once. On this clone: Its cognate antigen is unknown.

The receptor comes from a young woman in good health and CMV-seropositive. The genes are TRBV7-3 and TRBJ2-2, with D perhaps matching TRBD2 (7 bases). Sequences were obtained from PBMCs. The CDR3 DNA sequence: TGTGCCAGCAGCTTCGGGGGGCAGGGAGCAACCGGGGAGCTGTTTTTT. Residues: CASSFGGQGATGELFF.